Listed below are T cell receptor beta chains from one sample, sequenced in a study of circulating CD8 cells and anti-PD-1 response in melanoma. TCRdb used MiXCR to reprocess the reads, holding one entry per CDR3 protein. The table lists about 260 distinct CDR3 sequences, around 10% of them singletons, with 35% to 50% in the top ten. The sample was CD8+ T cells from PBMCs, taken at baseline or after one month of anti-PD-1 therapy (not recorded which). These receptors were collected from a human donor with melanoma. The CDR3 runs from the conserved cysteine through the conserved F or W. A D gene is named only where the DNA matches it firmly.

NA | TRBJ2-3 | TRBV6-6 | 13 | CASNSAGGGTQYF
NA | TRBJ1-1 | TRBV29-1 | 13 | CSVDSKGGEGAFF
NA | TRBJ1-4 | TRBV2 | 14 | CASSAGGDNEKLFF
NA | TRBJ2-1 | TRBV28 | 11 | CASGRNNEQFF
TRBD2 | TRBJ2-1 | TRBV5-5 | 12 | CASATRGDEQFF
NA | TRBJ2-7 | TRBV7-2 | 15 | CASSVPLRVHYEQYF
NA | TRBJ2-7 | TRBV28 | 15 | CASSPRLHFSYEQYF
NA | TRBJ2-1 | TRBV28 | 18 | CASSSLWESQLSYNEQFF
TRBD2 | TRBJ2-7 | TRBV27 | 16 | CASSLQRLAGKYEQYF
NA | TRBJ2-1 | TRBV7-3 | 15 | CASSSSGGGGDEQFF
TRBD2 | TRBJ2-1 | TRBV25-1 | 14 | CASSSGRRNNEQFF
NA | TRBJ2-2 | TRBV28 | 15 | CASSLITGMSGELFF
TRBD2 | TRBJ2-7 | TRBV2 | 14 | CASRRRETTYEQYF
NA | TRBJ2-7 | TRBV2 | 14 | CASSDQSMSYEQYF
NA | TRBJ2-5 | TRBV28 | 15 | CASSLEGDWSETQYF
NA | TRBJ2-7 | TRBV28 | 14 | CASSLRQEGYEQYF
TRBD2 | TRBJ2-1 | TRBV25-1 | 14 | CASSSGRKNNEQFF
NA | TRBJ2-7 | TRBV15 | 14 | CATSRESRSDEQYF
NA | TRBJ1-5 | TRBV25-1 | 14 | CASSERGGNQPQHF
TRBD2 | TRBJ2-1 | TRBV15 | 15 | CATSRGAGVQNEQFF
TRBD2 | TRBJ2-1 | TRBV28 | 15 | CASSSGLAGDNEQFF
TRBD2 | TRBJ2-1 | TRBV19 | 15 | CASSPYSGWGDEQFF
NA | TRBJ2-1 | TRBV27 | 13 | CASSFTVGGEQFF
NA | TRBJ2-7 | TRBV28 | 11 | CASSPYYEQYF
NA | TRBJ2-3 | TRBV29-1 | 16 | CSVEDGASGGADTQYF
TRBD2 | TRBJ2-7 | TRBV29-1 | 13 | CSVISGRSGEQYF
NA | TRBJ2-3 | TRBV28 | 15 | CASSSTLQWSDTQYF
NA | TRBJ2-3 | TRBV10-3 | 15 | CAISLAELSTDTQYF
TRBD1 | TRBJ2-7 | TRBV28 | 16 | CASSLLTGVVSYEQYF
NA | TRBJ2-1 | TRBV19 | 11 | CASSDYNEQFF
TRBD2 | TRBJ2-1 | TRBV15 | 15 | CATSRGAGVRNEQFF
TRBD1 | TRBJ1-5 | TRBV2 | 15 | CASREGTGGFQPQHF
TRBD2 | TRBJ2-2 | TRBV20-1 | 15 | CSARDGTSDTGELFF
TRBD2 | TRBJ2-3 | TRBV28 | 14 | CASSLVSGTDTQYF
TRBD2 | TRBJ2-1 | TRBV6-4 | 15 | CASSGTSGGGNEQFF
NA | TRBJ1-1 | TRBV2 | 17 | CASSGLRTRTMNTEAFF
TRBD1 | TRBJ2-2 | TRBV20-1 | 15 | CSASKGAGDTGELFF
TRBD1 | TRBJ2-7 | TRBV27 | 18 | CASSSTTPDRGAVYEQYF
NA | TRBJ1-1 | TRBV2 | 18 | CASSDSHPLPLTNTEAFF
TRBD1 | TRBJ2-5 | TRBV28 | 14 | CASSPGTEQETQYF
TRBD2 | TRBJ2-7 | TRBV7-2 | 15 | CASSQDYGLGGEQYF
NA | TRBJ2-2 | TRBV19 | 15 | CASSINRAHAGELFF
NA | TRBJ2-2 | TRBV28 | 16 | CATGDLKGGGTGELFF
NA | TRBJ2-7 | TRBV30 | 10 | CAQGYYEQYF
TRBD1 | TRBJ2-5 | TRBV28 | 15 | CASSLTTQGWETQYF